This paragraph reports one TCR beta chain. Its antigen is unknown. The entry originates in a study of blood T cells in healthy people across ages. General study findings and limits: Diversity figures based on one million T cells were deemed too low.

Trimming took 2 bases from V and 2 from J; bases not matched to a gene: 3. This CDR3 spans 15 amino acids. CDR1 is WNHNN, CDR2 SYGVQD, per germline (reference sequence). Alongside a J-beta primer mix, a sample-barcoded 5' primer served in a second PCR lasting about 7 to 11 cycles. From the 5' RACE reads, TCRdb called clonotypes with MiXCR, one entry per CDR3 protein. The sample yields 1.2 million to 1.5 million distinct CDR3 sequences, 42% seen once. Source material: blood. The sequence derives from a woman between 18 and 29 years old in good health. The V and J genes are TRBV10-1 and TRBJ2-3; TRBD2 aligns across 8 bases. The CDR3: CASSETSGFTDTQYF. Here the CDR3 DNA reads TGCGCCAGCAGTGAGACTAGCGGATTCACAGATACGCAGTATTTT.